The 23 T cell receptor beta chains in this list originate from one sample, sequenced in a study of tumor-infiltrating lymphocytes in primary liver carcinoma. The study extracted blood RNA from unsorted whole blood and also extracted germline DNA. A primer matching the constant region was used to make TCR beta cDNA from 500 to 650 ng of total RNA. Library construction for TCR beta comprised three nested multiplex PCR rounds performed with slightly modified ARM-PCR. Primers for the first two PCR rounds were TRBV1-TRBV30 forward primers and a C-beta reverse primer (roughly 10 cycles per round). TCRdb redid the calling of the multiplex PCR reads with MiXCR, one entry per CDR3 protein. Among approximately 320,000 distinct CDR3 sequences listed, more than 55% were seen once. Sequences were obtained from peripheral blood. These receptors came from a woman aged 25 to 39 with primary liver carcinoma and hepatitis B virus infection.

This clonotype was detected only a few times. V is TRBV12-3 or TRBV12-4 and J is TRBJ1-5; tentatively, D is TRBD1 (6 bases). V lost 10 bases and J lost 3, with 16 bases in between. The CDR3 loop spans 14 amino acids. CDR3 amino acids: CATSGEGANQPQHF. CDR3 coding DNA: TGTGCCACCTCAGGGGAGGGAGCCAATCAGCCCCAGCATTTT.

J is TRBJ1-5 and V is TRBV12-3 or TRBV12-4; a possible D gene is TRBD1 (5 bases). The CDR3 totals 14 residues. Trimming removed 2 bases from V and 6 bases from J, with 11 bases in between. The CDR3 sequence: CASSLQGVGQPQHF. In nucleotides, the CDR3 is TGTGCCAGCAGTTTACAAGGGGTCGGTCAGCCCCAGCATTTT.

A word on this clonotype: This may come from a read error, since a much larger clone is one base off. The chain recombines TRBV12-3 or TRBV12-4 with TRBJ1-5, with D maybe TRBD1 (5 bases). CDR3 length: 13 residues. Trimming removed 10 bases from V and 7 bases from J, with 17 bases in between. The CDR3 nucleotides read TGTGCCACCCGCGCCGGGGCGCGGCAGCCCCAGCATTTT. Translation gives CATRAGARQPQHF.

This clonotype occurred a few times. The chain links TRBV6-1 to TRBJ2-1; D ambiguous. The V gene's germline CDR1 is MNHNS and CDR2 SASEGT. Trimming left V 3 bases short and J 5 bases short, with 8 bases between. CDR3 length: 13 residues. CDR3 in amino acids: CASSDDWNNEQFF. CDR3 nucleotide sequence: TGTGCCAGCAGTGACGACTGGAACAATGAGCAGTTCTTC.

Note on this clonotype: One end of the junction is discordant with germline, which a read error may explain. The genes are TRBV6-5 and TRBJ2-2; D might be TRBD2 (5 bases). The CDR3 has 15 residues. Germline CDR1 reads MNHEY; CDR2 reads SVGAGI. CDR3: CVSVLGSDGAGELLF. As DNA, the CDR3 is TGTGTCAGCGTGCTTGGTTCGGATGGCGCCGGGGAGCTGCTTTTT.

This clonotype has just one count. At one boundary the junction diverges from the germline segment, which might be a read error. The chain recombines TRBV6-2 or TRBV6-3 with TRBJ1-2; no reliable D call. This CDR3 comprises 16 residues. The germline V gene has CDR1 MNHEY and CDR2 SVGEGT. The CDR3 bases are TGTGCCAACAGTTACCTGACCCTTTCTATCGCGGGTGGCTACACCTTC. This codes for CANSYLTLSIAGGYTF.

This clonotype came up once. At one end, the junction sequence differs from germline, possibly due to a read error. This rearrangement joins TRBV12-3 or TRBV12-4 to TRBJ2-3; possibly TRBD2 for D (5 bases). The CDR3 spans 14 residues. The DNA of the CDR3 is TGTGTCAGCACTCAAATCGGGGAAGCGGATACGCAGTATTTT. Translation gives CVSTQIGEADTQYF.

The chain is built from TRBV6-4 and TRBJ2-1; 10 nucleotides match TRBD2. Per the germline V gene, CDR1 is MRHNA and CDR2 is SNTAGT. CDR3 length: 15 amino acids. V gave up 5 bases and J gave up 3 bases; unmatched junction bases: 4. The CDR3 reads CASSLLAGFYNEQFF. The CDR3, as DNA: TGTGCCAGCAGTCTACTAGCGGGATTCTACAATGAGCAGTTCTTC.

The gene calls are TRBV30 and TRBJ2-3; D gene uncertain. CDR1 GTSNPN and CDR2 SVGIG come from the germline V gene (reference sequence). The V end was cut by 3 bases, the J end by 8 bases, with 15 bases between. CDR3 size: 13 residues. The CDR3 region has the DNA TGTGCCTGGAGAGGTCGCCCCACACCTACGCAGTATTTT. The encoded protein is CAWRGRPTPTQYF.

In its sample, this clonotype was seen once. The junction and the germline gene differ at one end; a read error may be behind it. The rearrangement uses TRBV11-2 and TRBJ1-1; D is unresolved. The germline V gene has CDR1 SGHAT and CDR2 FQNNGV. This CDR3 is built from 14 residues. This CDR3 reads CASSLGGYRAEALF. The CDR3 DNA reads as TGTGCCAGCAGCTTAGGGGGTTATCGGGCCGAAGCTTTATTT.

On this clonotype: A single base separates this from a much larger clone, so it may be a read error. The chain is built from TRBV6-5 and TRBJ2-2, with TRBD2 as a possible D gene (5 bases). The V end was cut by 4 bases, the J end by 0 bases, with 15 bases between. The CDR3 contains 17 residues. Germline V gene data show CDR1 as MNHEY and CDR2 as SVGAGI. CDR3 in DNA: TGTGCCAGCAGTTCCCGGTTCGGGGAGACGAACACCGGGGAGCTGTTTTTT. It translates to CASSSRFGETNTGELFF.

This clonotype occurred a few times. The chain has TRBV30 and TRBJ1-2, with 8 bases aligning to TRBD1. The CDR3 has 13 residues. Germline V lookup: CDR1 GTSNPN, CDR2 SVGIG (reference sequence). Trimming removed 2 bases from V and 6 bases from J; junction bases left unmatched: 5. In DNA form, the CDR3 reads TGTGCCTGGAGTTACAGGGGGGGTGATGGCTACACCTTC. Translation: CAWSYRGGDGYTF.

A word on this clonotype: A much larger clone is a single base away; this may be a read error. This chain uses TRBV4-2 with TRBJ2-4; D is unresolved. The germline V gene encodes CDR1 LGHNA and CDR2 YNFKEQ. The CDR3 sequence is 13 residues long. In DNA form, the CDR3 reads TGTGTCAGCAGCCAAGACGGGAAAAACATTCAGTACTTC. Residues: CVSSQDGKNIQYF.

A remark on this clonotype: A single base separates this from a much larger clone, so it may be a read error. This CDR3 is CARSARQGGNYGYTF. In DNA form, the CDR3 reads TGTGCCAGAAGTGCAAGACAGGGCGGCAACTATGGCTACACCTTC. This chain links TRBV12-3 or TRBV12-4 with TRBJ1-2; 7 bases fit TRBD1. V shed 9 bases and J 2 bases; nucleotides not matched to a gene: 12. The CDR3 covers 15 residues.

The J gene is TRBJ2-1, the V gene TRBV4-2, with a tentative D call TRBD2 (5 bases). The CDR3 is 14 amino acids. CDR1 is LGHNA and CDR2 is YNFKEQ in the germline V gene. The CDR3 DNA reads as TGTATCAGCAGCCAAGTATCGACTAACGGTGAGCAGTTCTTC. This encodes CISSQVSTNGEQFF.

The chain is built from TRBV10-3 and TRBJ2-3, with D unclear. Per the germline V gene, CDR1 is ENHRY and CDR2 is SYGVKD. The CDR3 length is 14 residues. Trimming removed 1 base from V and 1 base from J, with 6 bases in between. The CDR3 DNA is TGTGCCATCAGTGAGTGGCCCGGCACAGATACGCAGTATTTT. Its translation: CAISEWPGTDTQYF.

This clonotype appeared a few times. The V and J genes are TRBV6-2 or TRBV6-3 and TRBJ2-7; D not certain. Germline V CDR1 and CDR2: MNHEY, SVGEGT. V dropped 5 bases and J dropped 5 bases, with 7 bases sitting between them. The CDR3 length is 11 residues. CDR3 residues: CASSQVNEQYF. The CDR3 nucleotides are TGTGCCAGCAGTCAAGTTAACGAGCAGTACTTC.

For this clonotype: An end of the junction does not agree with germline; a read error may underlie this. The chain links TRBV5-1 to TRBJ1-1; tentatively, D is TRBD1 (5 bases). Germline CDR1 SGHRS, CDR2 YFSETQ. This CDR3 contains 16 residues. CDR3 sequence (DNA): TGCGCCAGCAGCTTGGGCCGAGGGGCTTTGAACACTGAAGCTTCCTTT. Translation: CASSLGRGALNTEASF.

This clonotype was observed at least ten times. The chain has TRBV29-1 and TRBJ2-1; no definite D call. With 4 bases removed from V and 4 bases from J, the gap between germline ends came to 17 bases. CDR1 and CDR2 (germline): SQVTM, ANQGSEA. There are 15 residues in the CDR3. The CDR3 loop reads CSVGRKTPRYNEQFF. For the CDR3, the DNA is TGCAGCGTTGGGCGAAAGACTCCGCGGTACAATGAGCAGTTCTTC.

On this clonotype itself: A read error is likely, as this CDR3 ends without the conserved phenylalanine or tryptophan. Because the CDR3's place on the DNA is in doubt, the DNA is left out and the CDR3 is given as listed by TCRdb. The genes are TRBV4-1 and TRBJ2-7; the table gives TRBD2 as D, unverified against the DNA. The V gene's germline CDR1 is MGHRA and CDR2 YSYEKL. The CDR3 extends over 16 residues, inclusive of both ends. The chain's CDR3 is CASSQDGGLAGGIKYL.

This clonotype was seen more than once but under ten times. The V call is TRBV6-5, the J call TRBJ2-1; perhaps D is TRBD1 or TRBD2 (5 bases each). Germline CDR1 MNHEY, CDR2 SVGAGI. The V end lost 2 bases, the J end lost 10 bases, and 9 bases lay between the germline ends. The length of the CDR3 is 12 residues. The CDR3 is CASSYGTGEQFF. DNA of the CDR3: TGTGCCAGCAGTTACGGGACCGGCGAGCAGTTCTTC.

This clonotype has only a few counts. CDR3 region: CASAGTTYNNEQFF. CDR3 in DNA: TGTGCCAGCGCCGGGACTACCTATAACAATGAGCAGTTCTTC. The rearrangement links TRBV7-9 to TRBJ2-1, with TRBD2 matching over 7 bases. The V gene's germline CDR1 is SEHNR and CDR2 FQNEAQ (reference sequence). The CDR3 length is 14 residues. After removal of 8 bases from V and 5 bases from J, the junction contained 9 bases not matched to a gene.

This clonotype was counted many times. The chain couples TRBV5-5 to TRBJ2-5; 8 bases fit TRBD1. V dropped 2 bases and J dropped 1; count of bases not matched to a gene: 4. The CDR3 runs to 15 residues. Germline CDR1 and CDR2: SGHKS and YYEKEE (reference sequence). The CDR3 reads CASSFGQGFQETQYF. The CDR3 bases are TGTGCCAGCAGCTTTGGACAGGGATTCCAAGAGACCCAGTACTTC.